The 21 T cell receptor beta chains below come from one sample, sequenced in a study of blood T cell dynamics during melanoma immunotherapy. Produced via immunoSEQ multiplex PCR; TCRdb's table is partial and in-frame only. The sample carries around 10,000 clones, 75% to 90% recorded once. Noted time point: week 3, after first cycle of checkpoint inhibitor. The source was blood, collected from a patient treated with checkpoint blockade. These receptors were obtained from a human donor with melanoma.

This clone was seen just once. V is TRBV28 and J is TRBJ1-1; D is unresolved. Trimming left V 6 bases short and J 7 bases short, with 15 bases between. CDR1 is MDHEN, CDR2 SYDVKM, per germline. This CDR3 is 13 amino acids long. DNA of the CDR3: TGTGCCAGCAGCCCGGTCCCAGGCAGTGAAGCTTTCTTT. Protein product: CASSPVPGSEAFF.

For the CDR3, the DNA is TGTGCCAGCACCCAAAACCGGGCCCTCTATGGCTACACCTTC. Its protein product is CASTQNRALYGYTF. The V call is TRBV28, the J call TRBJ1-2; D remains unclear. Germline CDR1 is MDHEN and CDR2 is SYDVKM. V was shortened by 7 bases and J by 4 bases, with 16 bases between the two germline ends. This CDR3 comprises 14 residues.

This clone was observed once. V and J are TRBV7-9 and TRBJ2-2; D is unresolved. CDR1 SEHNR and CDR2 FQNEAQ come from the germline V gene (reference sequence). The V end was cut by 11 bases, the J end by 5 bases, with 6 bases between. The CDR3 consists of 10 residues. CDR3 residues: CAGGTGELFF. The CDR3 coding sequence is TGTGCCGGCGGTACCGGGGAGCTGTTTTTT. Full variable domain (outside the CDR3, taken from reference TRBV7-9 and TRBJ2-2): DTGVSQNPRHKITKRGQNVTFRCDPISEHNRLYWYRQTLGQGPEFLTYFQNEAQLEKSRLLSDRFSAERPKGSFSTLEIQRTEQGDSAMYLCAGGTGELFFGEGSRLTVL.

This clone appeared a few times. This sequence joins TRBV21-1 and TRBJ2-7; the DNA was not used to check the table's D call, TRBD1. TRBV21-1 is an annotated pseudogene. The CDR3 spans 15 residues. The CDR3 DNA follows: TGTGCCAGCAGCAAAGGGCAGGGGGAAACCTACGAGCAGTACTTC. Protein: CASSKGQGETYEQYF.

This clone was detected only once. The V gene is TRBV30, the J gene TRBJ2-2; no clear D gene. The germline gives CDR1 GTSNPN, CDR2 SVGIG (reference sequence). This CDR3 has 14 residues. The germline V and J ends were trimmed by 2 bases and 0 bases, with 7 bases remaining between them. The CDR3 region has the DNA TGTGCCTGGAGTCGGCAGTCGAACACCGGGGAGCTGTTTTTT. Amino acids: CAWSRQSNTGELFF.

The CDR3 is CASSYSRGGETQYF. DNA for the CDR3: TGTGCCAGCAGTTACTCGAGAGGGGGGGAGACCCAGTACTTC. The chain is built from TRBV6-6 and TRBJ2-5; possibly TRBD1 or TRBD2 for D (6 bases each). The CDR3 totals 14 residues. Trimming took off 0 bases at V and 5 bases at J, with 10 bases between the two ends. Germline-derived CDR1 and CDR2 are MNHNY and SVGAGI (reference sequence).

V is TRBV7-2 and J is TRBJ1-2, with 10 bases that match TRBD1. Germline trimming cut 1 base from V and 8 bases from J; bases unmatched to any gene: 4. The CDR3 length is 14 residues. Germline V lookup: CDR1 SGHTA, CDR2 FQGNSA. This CDR3 is CASSLGTGGIGYTF. The CDR3 bases are TGTGCCAGCAGCTTAGGGACAGGGGGGATCGGCTACACCTTC.

CDR3 residues: CASSLRRDEQFF. DNA for the CDR3: TGTGCCAGCAGCCTCCGGAGAGATGAGCAGTTCTTC. The chain couples TRBV7-2 to TRBJ2-1; no clear D gene. The V gene lost 5 bases and the J gene lost 8 bases, with 10 bases spanning the gap. CDR1 and CDR2 from the germline V gene are SGHTA and FQGNSA. The CDR3 runs to 12 residues.

This CDR3 is CASSGAQGGYNEQFF. The DNA of the CDR3 is TGCGCCAGCAGTGGAGCGCAGGGGGGGTACAATGAGCAGTTCTTC. This chain uses TRBV10-1 with TRBJ2-1; D tentatively fits TRBD1 or TRBD2 (7 bases each). This CDR3 is 15 amino acids long. V was shortened by 4 bases and J by 4 bases, with 14 bases between the two germline ends. The germline gives CDR1 WNHNN, CDR2 SYGVQD (reference sequence).

The rearrangement joins TRBV27 to TRBJ2-7; D may match TRBD1 or TRBD2 (6 bases each). V was trimmed by 6 bases and J by 3 bases, leaving 15 bases between them. The V gene's germline CDR1 is MNHEY and CDR2 SMNVEV (reference sequence). The CDR3 sequence is 14 residues long. In DNA form, the CDR3 reads TGTGCCAGCAGCAGGGAACAGGGAGGCTACGAGCAGTACTTC. It yields the protein CASSREQGGYEQYF.

The chain employs TRBV18 and TRBJ2-5; 7 bases fit TRBD1. This CDR3 spans 13 amino acids. Germline CDR1 reads KGHSH; CDR2 reads LQKENI. The junction had 4 bases not matched to a gene; V was cut back by 4 bases and J by 5 bases. CDR3 nucleotides: TGTGCCAGCTCACTTACAGGGGATGAGACCCAGTACTTC. It is translated as CASSLTGDETQYF.

The V gene is TRBV4-2, the J gene TRBJ1-1; D is unclear. CDR3 length equals 13 residues. V was trimmed by 5 bases and J by 7 bases, leaving 14 bases between them. Germline CDR1 LGHNA, CDR2 YNFKEQ. Here the CDR3 DNA reads TGTGCCAGCAGCTTGGAGACGGATTATGAAGCTTTCTTT. This sequence encodes CASSLETDYEAFF.

This rearrangement joins TRBV7-2 to TRBJ2-2; TRBD1 might be the D (6 bases). Germline V gene lookup returns CDR1 SGHTA and CDR2 FQGNSA. This CDR3 is 15 amino acids long. Trimming shortened V by 6 bases and J by 6 bases, and 17 bases separated the two germline ends. The CDR3 spells CASRAAGGASGELFF. In DNA, the CDR3 is TGTGCCAGCAGAGCAGCTGGGGGCGCATCCGGGGAGCTGTTTTTT.

Details on this clone: A junction end diverges from the germline sequence, so it may reflect a read error. V usage is TRBV7-3 and J usage is TRBJ1-5; D gene uncertain. Germline CDR1 and CDR2: SGHTA and FQGTGA. The CDR3 totals 14 residues. This chain's CDR3 is CASSLTHSTQPQHF. In DNA form, the CDR3 reads TGTGCCAGCAGCCTAACACACAGTACTCAGCCCCAGCATTTT.

This chain links TRBV7-3 with TRBJ1-4; D call uncertain. This CDR3 spans 13 amino acids. Germline V gives CDR1 SGHTA, CDR2 FQGTGA. Trimming shortened V by 5 bases and J by 3 bases, and 7 bases separated the two germline ends. The CDR3 is CASSPAPNEKLFF. The CDR3, as DNA: TGTGCCAGCAGCCCCGCGCCTAATGAAAAACTGTTTTTT.

The chain employs TRBV5-6 and TRBJ2-5, with 9 bases that match TRBD2. The V gene end was trimmed by 4 bases and the J gene end by 6 bases; junction bases not matched to a gene: 16. Looked up from germline, CDR1 is SGHDT and CDR2 is YYEEEE. CDR3 length: 17 residues. The CDR3 DNA reads TGTGCCAGCAGCCGATCCTTAGCGGGGGCCCACAATAAGACCCAGTACTTC. Residues: CASSRSLAGAHNKTQYF.

The chain joins TRBV19 to TRBJ2-5, with D perhaps matching TRBD1 (5 bases). The J call is in doubt because the DNA end fits TRBJ2-7 better. CDR1 and CDR2 (germline): LNHDA, SQIVND (reference sequence). The CDR3 runs 15 residues. The CDR3 spells CASSIGSGQTYEQYF. Written as DNA, the CDR3 is TGTGCCAGTAGTATAGGTTCCGGACAAACCTACGAGCAGTACTTC.

The chain is built from TRBV5-5 and TRBJ2-6; D gene ambiguous. Trimming cost V 0 bases and J 0 bases, with 4 bases left between them. The CDR3 consists of 15 residues. The germline gives CDR1 SGHKS, CDR2 YYEKEE (reference sequence). The CDR3 is CASSLEGSGANVLTF. The CDR3 DNA is TGTGCCAGCAGCTTGGAGGGCTCTGGGGCCAACGTCCTGACTTTC.

The genes are TRBV28 and TRBJ2-7; D not certain. Germline assignment: CDR1 MDHEN and CDR2 SYDVKM. The CDR3 length is 11 residues. V was trimmed by 7 bases and J by 5 bases, leaving 9 bases between them. DNA of the CDR3: TGTGCCAGCACGAGATTGAACGAGCAGTACTTC. Protein: CASTRLNEQYF. The full variable domain, with the rest looked up from reference TRBV28 and TRBJ2-7, is DVKVTQSSRYLVKRTGEKVFLECVQDMDHENMFWYRQDPGLGLRLIYFSYDVKMKEKGDIPEGYSVSREKKERFSLILESASTNQTSMYLCASTRLNEQYFGPGTRLTVT.

V is TRBV7-9 and J is TRBJ2-1, with TRBD1 as a possible D gene (5 bases). CDR3 length equals 14 residues. The germline CDR1 and CDR2 sequences are SEHNR and FQNEAQ (reference sequence). V was cut by 5 bases and J by 0 bases, with 8 bases left in between. For the CDR3, the DNA is TGTGCCAGCAGCCTTGACAGCTCCTACAATGAGCAGTTCTTC. Residues: CASSLDSSYNEQFF.

The chain uses TRBV4-1 and TRBJ2-5; TRBD2 agrees at 10 bases. This CDR3 has 19 residues. With 0 bases clipped from V and 4 bases from J, the junction kept 14 bases outside the gene matches. CDR1 is MGHRA and CDR2 is YSYEKL in the germline V gene. CDR3 nucleotide sequence: TGCGCCAGCAGCCAAGAGTGGGCTAGCGGGAGTCTTGTATTAGAGACCCAGTACTTC. This encodes CASSQEWASGSLVLETQYF.